This T cell receptor beta chain is drawn from a study of T cell responses to AZD1222 COVID-19 vaccine. The study, taken as a whole, reports: Clonal diversity was possibly underestimated, and the donors were mostly white British, with more females.

The data were produced by immunoSEQ multiplex PCR, yet TCRdb's version contains in-frame clones alone and is incomplete. The data contain under 80,000 clones, 75% to 85% of them seen just once; the ten biggest clones take up about a quarter. As for this clone: Its specificity is unknown.

V was cut by 7 bases and J by 0 bases, with 21 bases left in between. The CDR3 runs 17 residues. Germline values: CDR1 WNHNN, CDR2 SYGVQD (reference sequence). Sample: peripheral blood, taken on day 0 of MenACWY control vaccination. This chain uses TRBV10-1 with TRBJ1-1; a weak D match, TRBD1 (6 bases). The sequence derives from an adult in good health. The CDR3 region has the DNA TGCGCCAGCATATTCCCCGGGACACCGTTGTTGAACACTGAAGCTTTCTTT. Residues: CASIFPGTPLLNTEAFF.